This T cell receptor (beta chain) was sequenced during a study of beta chain features in type 1 diabetes. Study-wide context: All samples yielded about 100 million examined sorted cells. The study, taken as a whole, reports: A potential influence of HLA type upon TCRB rearrangement remained unresolved herein. Type 1 diabetes patients showed fewer insertions and more deletions at VDJ junctions.

All of the isolated RNA was reverse transcribed, so expressed TCRB transcripts were sequenced. Profiled with immunoSEQ multiplex PCR; TCRdb holds only in-frame clones, not every one. Counted here are 160,000 or so clones, around 10% occurring once; the ten biggest clones make up roughly 2%. The J segment lost 5 bases and the V segment lost 3 bases, leaving 11 bases of the junction unmatched. Germline loops: CDR1 SGDLS, CDR2 YYNGEE. The CDR3 loop spans 16 amino acids. Comment on this clone: Its antigen remains unknown.

J is TRBJ1-1 and V is TRBV9; 9 bases match TRBD1. What was sequenced was central memory CD4+ T cells from blood. The TCR comes from a young man in good health. This CDR3 is CASSGHGQGRGTEAFF. Here the CDR3 DNA reads TGTGCCAGCAGCGGTCACGGACAGGGGCGAGGGACTGAAGCTTTCTTT.